The present TCR beta chain was sequenced within a study of cytomegalovirus exposure and HLA in healthy donors (dated by TCRdb to about 2017). Background on the whole study: According to an earlier analysis of 450 to 650 of the donors, about 170 million T cells yielded over 100 million unique TCR beta sequences and approximately 300 Gb of sequence data. Along with the roughly 700-subject first cohort, a separate validation cohort of over 90 different subjects was used. Typing coverage varied by locus: 629-630 donors for A, B, C, DRB1 and DQB1; roughly 510 for DQA1; over 600 for DPA1; fewer than 480 for DPB1. An early release that covered about 600 HLA-typed donors contained around 330 gigabases of sequencing data and some 87 million unique TCR sequences. The T cell repertoires of 666 subjects were profiled by immunosequencing and related to cytomegalovirus serostatus. To predict cytomegalovirus infection status, the study brought together high-throughput TCR immunosequencing, statistical association of individual TCRs with disease status, and machine learning. An earlier analysis of 587 of the donors used high-throughput TCR beta sequencing to judge whether each TCR beta V gene segment behaved as functional or pseudogenic. About five DR-DQ haplotypes were treated as single units for association and clustering because of strong linkage in the cohort. The aim of the study was to test whether cataloging public T cell receptors could identify signatures of past pathogen exposure. A later genetic analysis used genome-wide SNP genotypes for about 65% of the 666 donors, treating that subset as a discovery cohort. Among the roughly 400 genotyped donors, about 83% belonged to the genetic ancestry cluster associated with self-reported Caucasian donors. The later analysis used no new phenotypic data to find candidate immune exposures, relying instead on TCR beta sequences and their occurrence across donors. HLA typing covered class I and class II loci at four-digit resolution. A later analysis re-analyzed previously published TCR beta repertoires from 500 to 700 donors and added high-resolution HLA genotyping to study TCR occurrence patterns. Donor age, sex, ethnicity and CMV serostatus were compiled together with the repertoire data. Across some 400 genotyped donors of the cohort, an average of roughly 250,000 unique TCR beta nucleotide sequences per donor were sequenced, and roughly a sixth of those sequences were non-productive. Every repertoire in the discovery cohort had been generated on one and the same sequencing platform.

The cohort was made up of approximately 670 healthy bone marrow donors. All cohort members were sampled while nominally healthy, although unrecorded immune exposures were likely present. The donor was CMV seropositive and was included in the group of 250 to 350 seropositive cohort members. A peripheral blood sample was provided by each donor, and peripheral blood mononuclear cells were used for TCR beta sequencing. Genomic DNA extraction from the blood cell samples was performed with the Qiagen DNeasy Blood Extraction Kit. To prepare the library, the immunoSEQ multiplex PCR assay was applied. For the multiplex PCR, a mixture combining 60 forward primers for TCR Vbeta segments and 13 reverse primers for TCR Jbeta segments was used. The CDR3 region of rearranged TCR beta genes was amplified from genomic DNA with a multiplex PCR assay. The amplified TCR beta libraries were sequenced on the Illumina HiSeq System as 87-base-pair reads. Regarding the original processing steps: A later analysis counted 65 million to 90 million unique TCR beta chains across the roughly 700 repertoires, and approximately 11 million of these chains were shared by at least two donors. Raw reads were error-corrected and collapsed into unique sequences with a nearest-neighbor algorithm that merged closely related sequences to remove PCR and sequencing errors. CDR3 sequences were aligned to IMGT reference sequences to assign V, D and J gene segments. For a sequence to be retained, at least a six-nucleotide match to both a V gene segment and a J gene segment was required. Rearrangements were classified as productive when the CDR3 lacked stop codons and remained in frame with V and J, and all other rearrangements were classified as non-productive. CDR3 was defined by IMGT convention, running from the second conserved V-encoded cysteine to the conserved J-encoded phenylalanine. The earlier analysis of a few hundred of the donors excluded any sequence lacking an unambiguous match to a single V gene segment. An earlier analysis of 587 of the donors called V segments functional above 56.7% productive rearrangements and segregating when the between-donor standard deviation exceeded 5%. A statistical classification framework was developed to diagnose cytomegalovirus status using the catalog of TCR beta chain sequences. In a later analysis, V and J genes were assigned by comparing TCR nucleotide sequences against IMGT/GENE-DB human TR gene sequences. In a later analysis, CDR3 sequences and most-parsimonious VDJ recombination scenarios were assigned using the TCRdist pipeline. In a later analysis, each TCR beta chain was defined by its CDR3 amino acid sequence together with its V-gene family, and reads without a unique V-gene family were excluded. As a way to deal with suspected cross-contamination and a sequencing artifact, a later analysis dropped roughly 620 nucleotide sequences that were highly shared and had low generation probability. In a later analysis, a clonal expansion index was calculated for each public chain from normalized within-repertoire ranks of inferred template counts. In a later analysis, generation probabilities were computed using a VDJ recombination model fitted to out-of-frame rearrangements, and the results were checked against IGoR. Hypergeometric tests were used in a later analysis to score TCR-TCR, TCR-HLA and TCR-CMV co-occurrence, with a repertoire-size bias correction applied to the TCR pairs. False discovery rates were estimated in a later analysis by permuting HLA or CMV assignments 20 times. In a later analysis, co-occurring TCRs were grouped with DBSCAN, and TCRdist sequence similarity was added when clustering was performed within HLA-allele-positive subsets. Co-occurrence clustering excluded repertoires with fewer than 30,000 or more than 120,000 public chains, plus five with anomalous nucleotide sharing. TCRdb took this table from immuneACCESS and kept in-frame rearrangements with V and J called. Such tables lack part of the clones; where checked against another copy, unresolved V genes explain under half of the gap, and the rest is unexplained. The DNA was the basis for D and trimming; V, J and clone size are from that table. The sample records approximately 160,000 clones, 65% to 80% of which are singletons. The ten largest clones capture 2.5% to 4% of the sample.

Results and caveats for the whole study, not just this receptor: Specific HLA alleles were associated with 16,951 TCR beta sequences at a false discovery rate of 0.05 in a later analysis. Linkage disequilibrium might explain the correlated functional status among segregating V segments, but an unknown experimental factor could not be excluded. HLA typing was unavailable for some donors at each locus, so association tests used only the typed subset. Across donors, most TCR sequences were observed very rarely, whereas some public TCRs were present in many individuals. When HLA alleles, especially DR and DQ, strongly co-occurred, TCR associations were difficult to assign to individual alleles. Presence/absence analyses assumed roughly uniform sequencing depth across donors, an assumption that may not hold. In a later analysis, TCR association rates were found to vary across HLA loci, with the most associated TCRs seen for DRB1 alleles and the fewest for HLA-C alleles. A further reported finding was that TCR beta sequences accurately predicted the HLA-A and HLA-B alleles for most subjects in the first cohort. Some IMGT-functional V segments, including TRBV6-2 and TRBV6-3, could not be told apart with the 87-base-pair reads, so those segments were excluded. The study listed 164 TCR beta chains as associated with cytomegalovirus. Compared with the roughly 710-donor mean, donors in an Asian-associated ancestry cluster had fewer N-insertions in productive TCRs, according to a later genetic analysis. A group of highly shared sequence variants was considered likely to be a technical artifact of the sequencing pipeline. In this cohort, only TCR beta chains were sequenced, and detectable features were limited by the absence of alpha or paired-chain data. According to a later analysis, most CMV-associated TCR beta chains appeared to be HLA-restricted, and the HLA associations seemed to be driven largely by CMV exposure. According to a later analysis, parvovirus B19, influenza, CMV and Epstein-Barr virus appeared linked to several top co-occurrence clusters. In vitro tests confirmed that a few of the cytomegalovirus-associated TCR beta chains recognize cytomegalovirus antigens. For the cohort, immune exposure information was limited to CMV serostatus. The authors suggested that the approach could potentially be extended to other disease states and immunological phenotypes. Because counts were too low, roughly 18 rarely observed V segments, including chromosome 9 orphons, were left out of the earlier analysis of 587 of the donors. Compared with equally common non-associated chains, HLA-associated TCR beta chains in a later analysis were more clonally expanded and had lower generation probabilities. In an earlier analysis of 587 of the donors, most TCR beta V segments appeared in productive rearrangements about 87% or about 30% of the time, broadly matching IMGT annotations. V-gene and J-gene trimming of TCR beta chains was associated with a missense DCLRE1C variant in a later genetic analysis, and the association was replicated in an independent cohort. Cytomegalovirus status was reported to be diagnosed by the classifier with high specificity and sensitivity in both the original and validation cohorts.

On this clone: This receptor's antigen is unknown. Base qualities are not recorded, but no much larger clone differs from it by a single base.

The CDR3 runs 13 residues from the cysteine to the phenylalanine. The read is trimmed to its CDR3 DNA, 39 bases read in frame from base 1. From V the trimming removes 4 bases and from J it removes 7 bases, while the gene matches leave 5 bases of the junction unaccounted for. For CDR1 and CDR2, the germline V gene lists SQVTM and ANQGSEA. The clonotype originates from a woman between 50 and 59 years old in good health and CMV-seropositive. This receptor chain uses TRBV29-1 and TRBJ1-5; 9 central bases correspond to TRBD1. Material: PBMCs. The DNA reads TGCAGCGTTGGGACAGGGGATGGCCAGCCCCAGCATTTT. Its translation reads: CSVGTGDGQPQHF.